Listed below are T cell receptor beta chains from one sample, sequenced in a study of molecular identifiers for immune sequencing clone quantification. TCRdb itself ran the PCR reads through MiXCR, one entry per CDR3 protein. The sample lists 490,000 or so distinct CDR3 sequences; about 20% were seen once. Sequencing input: naive CD8+ T cells from blood, with Jurkat cell RNA spiked in. The origin of the receptors is a human donor in good health. Some libraries in this study had Jurkat cell RNA spiked in. Each CDR3 is given with its conserved first and last residue. Each record gives: J gene, V gene, clone size, CDR3 length, D gene, CDR3 protein. The D gene is left open where the match is weak. Expanded clones get a size class; other rows say once, few or many, or leave the size out.

TRBJ1-4	TRBV7-9	-	12	-	CASSFGGEKLFF
TRBJ1-3	TRBV7-9	few	16	-	CASSLRDPSTRDTIYF
TRBJ2-7	TRBV19	-	16	-	CASSPLGGRRSYEQYF
TRBJ2-1	TRBV11-3	many	11	-	CASSLGGEQFF
TRBJ1-1	TRBV12-3/TRBV12-4	-	16	TRBD1	CASSTSDRVLNTEAFF
TRBJ2-7	TRBV27	many	12	-	CATGVALHEQYF
TRBJ2-3	TRBV9	-	15	-	CASSVGASSADTQYF
TRBJ1-1	TRBV29-1	-	12	-	CSVTQGGAEAFF
TRBJ1-5	TRBV30	few	15	TRBD1	CAWGLGTGRFQPQHF
TRBJ2-3	TRBV6-2/TRBV6-3	-	15	TRBD2	CASRTSGKSTDTQYF
TRBJ2-7	TRBV14	few	15	-	CASSQDWAVTYEQYF
TRBJ1-2	TRBV6-5	many	13	-	CASSYGVAYGYTF
TRBJ2-2	TRBV7-8	-	16	-	CASSSIAGPSTGELFF
TRBJ1-2	TRBV7-9	few	17	-	CASSPYTRDTLNYGYTF
TRBJ1-5	TRBV6-4	few	13	-	CASSRDPNQPQHF
TRBJ2-7	TRBV4-3	few	16	-	CASSQGIGQTSYEQYF
TRBJ1-6	TRBV19	few	15	-	CASSIDLGRNSPLHF
TRBJ2-7	TRBV7-6	-	16	TRBD2	CASSPEASGISYEQYF
TRBJ2-5	TRBV7-9	many	14	-	CASSERAGAETQYF
TRBJ1-1	TRBV10-2	-	14	-	CASSESQGGTEAFF
TRBJ2-7	TRBV4-3	many	16	TRBD2	CASSQGTTSGRYEQYF
TRBJ2-7	TRBV4-3	few	15	-	CASSHEAGSSYEQYF
TRBJ2-7	TRBV4-1	-	13	TRBD1	CASSQLQGLEQYF
TRBJ2-3	TRBV4-3	-	15	-	CASSQARSLGDTQYF
TRBJ2-1	TRBV4-3	many	15	-	CASSQNFAGSNEQFF
TRBJ1-1	TRBV4-3	-	18	TRBD1	CASSQDLVDRGRDTEAFF
TRBJ1-2	TRBV5-4	-	18	-	CASSLRGQPSGYDYGYTF
TRBJ2-1	TRBV11-3	once	15	-	CASSFDGASYNEQFF
TRBJ2-7	TRBV6-2/TRBV6-3	many	12	TRBD2	CASSGGVYEQYF
TRBJ2-3	TRBV29-1	many	15	TRBD2	CSVIAGGMSTDTQYF
TRBJ1-1	TRBV6-5	many	14	-	CASSYAVGGTEAFF